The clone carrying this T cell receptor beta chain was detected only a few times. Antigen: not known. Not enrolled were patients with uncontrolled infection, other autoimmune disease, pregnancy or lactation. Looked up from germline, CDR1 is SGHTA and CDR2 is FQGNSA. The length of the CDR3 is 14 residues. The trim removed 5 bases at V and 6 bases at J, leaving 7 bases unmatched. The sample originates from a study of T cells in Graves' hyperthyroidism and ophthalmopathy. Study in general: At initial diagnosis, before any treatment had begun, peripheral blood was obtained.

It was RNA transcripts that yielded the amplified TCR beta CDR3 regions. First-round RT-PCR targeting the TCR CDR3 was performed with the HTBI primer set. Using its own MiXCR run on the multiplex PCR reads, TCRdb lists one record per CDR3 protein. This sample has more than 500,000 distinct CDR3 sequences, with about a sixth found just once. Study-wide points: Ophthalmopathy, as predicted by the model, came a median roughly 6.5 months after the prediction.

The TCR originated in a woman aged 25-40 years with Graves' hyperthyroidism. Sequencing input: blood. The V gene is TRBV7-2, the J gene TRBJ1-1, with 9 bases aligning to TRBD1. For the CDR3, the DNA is TGTGCCAGCAGCCCGGGACAGGGTGGAGCTGAAGCTTTCTTT. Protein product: CASSPGQGGAEAFF.